The present entry profiles one T cell receptor beta chain with its context. Every subset's genomic DNA went evenly onto several immunoSEQ plates. TCRdb's table, derived via immunoSEQ multiplex PCR, lists solely in-frame clones and lacks some. Seen here are roughly 2.5 million clones, approximately 92% observed once, and the top ten hold roughly 0.14%. The data stem from a study of shared clonotypes between healthy human individuals. Only Caucasian adults living in Nashville, Tennessee made up the donor group. The sequenced sample consisted of naive CD4+ T cells sorted from blood. The subset is: CD45RA+ positively selected. The origin of this receptor is a man aged 18 to 30 in good health.

The CDR3 DNA follows: TGTGCCAGCAGCTTAGTGGGACAGATCCTGGATGAAGCTTTCTTT. Residues: CASSLVGQILDEAFF. The V call is TRBV11-2, the J call TRBJ1-1, with 7 bases that match TRBD1. Germline V gene data show CDR1 as SGHAT and CDR2 as FQNNGV. This CDR3 is 15 amino acids long. The trim removed 1 base at V and 7 bases at J, leaving 9 bases unmatched.